The clone carrying this T cell receptor beta chain came up a few times. The source of the sample is a study of blood T cell repertoires in COVID-19. Profiling relied on immunoSEQ multiplex PCR, and the TCRdb table lists in-frame clones only, not all of them. Seen here are under 300,000 clones, 65% to 80% observed once, and the top ten hold roughly 4%. V lost 5 bases, J lost 2 bases, and 5 bases stayed unmatched. Germline assignment: CDR1 LNHDA and CDR2 SQIVND (reference sequence). The CDR3 covers 15 residues. The sequence was obtained from a woman aged 35 to 49 with active or convalescent COVID-19. The sample taken for sequencing was peripheral blood. The chain employs TRBV19 and TRBJ2-1; 8 bases line up with TRBD2. The CDR3 region has the DNA TGTGCCAGTAGTCGGGGCGGGGGGACCTACAATGAGCAGTTCTTC. Encoded protein: CASSRGGGTYNEQFF.